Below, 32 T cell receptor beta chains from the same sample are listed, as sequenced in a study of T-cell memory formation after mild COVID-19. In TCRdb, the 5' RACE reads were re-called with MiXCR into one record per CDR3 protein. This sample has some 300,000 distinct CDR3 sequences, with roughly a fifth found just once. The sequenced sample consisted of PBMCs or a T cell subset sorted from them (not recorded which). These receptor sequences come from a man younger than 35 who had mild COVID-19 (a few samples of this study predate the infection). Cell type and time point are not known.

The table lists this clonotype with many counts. CDR3 sequence (DNA): TGCAGCGTTGTGCGGGGCAGCCCCTATGGCTACACCTTC. Its translation: CSVVRGSPYGYTF. The gene calls are TRBV29-1 and TRBJ1-2; D might be TRBD1 (5 bases). Germline assignment: CDR1 SQVTM and CDR2 ANQGSEA. This CDR3 comprises 13 residues. The V and J ends lost 4 bases and 4 bases respectively, with 13 bases between them. The whole variable domain, remainder taken from reference TRBV29-1 and TRBJ1-2, is SAVISQKPSRDICQRGTSLTIQCQVDSQVTMMFWYRQQPGQSLTLIATANQGSEATYESGFVIDKFPISRPNLTFSTLTVSNMSPEDSSIYLCSVVRGSPYGYTFGSGTRLTVV.

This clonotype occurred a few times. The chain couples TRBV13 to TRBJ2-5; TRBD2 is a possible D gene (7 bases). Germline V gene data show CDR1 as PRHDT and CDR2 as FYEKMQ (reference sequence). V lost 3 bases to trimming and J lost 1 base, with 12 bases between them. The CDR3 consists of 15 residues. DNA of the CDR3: TGTGCCAGCAGCTTGGGGGGGCCCCTCCAAGAGACCCAGTACTTC. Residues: CASSLGGPLQETQYF.

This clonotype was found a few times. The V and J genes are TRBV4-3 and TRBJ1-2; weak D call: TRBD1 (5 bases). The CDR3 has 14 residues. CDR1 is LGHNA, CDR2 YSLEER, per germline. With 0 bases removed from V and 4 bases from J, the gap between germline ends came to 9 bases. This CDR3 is CASSQETVFYGYTF. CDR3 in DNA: TGCGCCAGCAGCCAAGAGACAGTGTTCTATGGCTACACCTTC.

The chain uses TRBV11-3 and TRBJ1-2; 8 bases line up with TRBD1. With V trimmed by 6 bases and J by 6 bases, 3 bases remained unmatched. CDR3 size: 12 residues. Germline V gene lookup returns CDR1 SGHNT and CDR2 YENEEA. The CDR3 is CASSDRGDGYTF. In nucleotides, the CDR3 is TGTGCCAGCAGTGACAGGGGTGATGGCTACACCTTC.

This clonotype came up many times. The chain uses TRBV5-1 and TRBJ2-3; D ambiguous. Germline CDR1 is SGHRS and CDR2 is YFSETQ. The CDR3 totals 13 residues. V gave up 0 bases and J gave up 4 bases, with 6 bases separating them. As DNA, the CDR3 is TGCGCCAGCAGCTTGGGGACCGCAGATACGCAGTATTTT. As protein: CASSLGTADTQYF.

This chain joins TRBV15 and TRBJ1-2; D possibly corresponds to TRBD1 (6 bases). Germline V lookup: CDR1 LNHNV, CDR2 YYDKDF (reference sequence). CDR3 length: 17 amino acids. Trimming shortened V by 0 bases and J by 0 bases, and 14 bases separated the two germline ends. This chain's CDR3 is CATSRDLGQPSNYGYTF. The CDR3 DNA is TGTGCCACCAGCAGAGATCTAGGACAGCCTTCTAACTATGGCTACACCTTC.

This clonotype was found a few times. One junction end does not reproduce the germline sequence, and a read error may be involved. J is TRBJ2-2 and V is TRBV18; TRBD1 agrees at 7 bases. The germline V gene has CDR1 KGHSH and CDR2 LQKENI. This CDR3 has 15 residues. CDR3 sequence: CASSSPGQNSGELFF. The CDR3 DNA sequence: TGTGCCAGCTCATCCCCGGGACAGAACTCCGGGGAGCTGTTTTTT.

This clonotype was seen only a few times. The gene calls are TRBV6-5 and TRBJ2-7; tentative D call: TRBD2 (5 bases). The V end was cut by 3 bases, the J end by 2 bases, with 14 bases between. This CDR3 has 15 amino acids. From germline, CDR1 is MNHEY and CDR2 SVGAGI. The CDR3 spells CASSYTGVPPYEQYF. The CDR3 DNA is TGTGCCAGCAGTTATACCGGGGTCCCACCCTACGAGCAGTACTTC.

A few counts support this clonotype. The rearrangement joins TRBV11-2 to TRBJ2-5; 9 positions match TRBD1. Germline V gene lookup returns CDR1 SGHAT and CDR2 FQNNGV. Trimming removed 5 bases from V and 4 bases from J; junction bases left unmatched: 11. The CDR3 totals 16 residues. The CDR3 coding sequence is TGTGCCAGCAGCCCAGTGGGGACAGGGTTGCGAGAGACCCAGTACTTC. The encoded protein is CASSPVGTGLRETQYF.

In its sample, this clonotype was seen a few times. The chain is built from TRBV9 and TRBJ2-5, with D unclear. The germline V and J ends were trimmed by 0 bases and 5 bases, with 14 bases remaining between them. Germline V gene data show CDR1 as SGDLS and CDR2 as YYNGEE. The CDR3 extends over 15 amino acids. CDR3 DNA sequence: TGTGCCAGCAGCGTAGATTATGGGCGCCGGGAGACCCAGTACTTC. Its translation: CASSVDYGRRETQYF. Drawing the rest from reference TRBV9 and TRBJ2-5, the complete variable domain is DSGVTQTPKHLITATGQRVTLRCSPRSGDLSVYWYQQSLDQGLQFLIQYYNGEERAKGNILERFSAQQFPDLHSELNLSSLELGDSALYFCASSVDYGRRETQYFGPGTRLLVL.

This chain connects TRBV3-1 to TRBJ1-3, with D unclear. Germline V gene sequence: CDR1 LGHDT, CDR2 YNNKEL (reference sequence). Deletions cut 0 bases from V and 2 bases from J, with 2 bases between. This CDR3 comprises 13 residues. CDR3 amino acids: CASSQEAGNTIYF. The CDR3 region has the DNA TGTGCCAGCAGCCAAGAGGCTGGAAACACCATATATTTT. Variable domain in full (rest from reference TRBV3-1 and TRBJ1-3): DTAVSQTPKYLVTQMGNDKSIKCEQNLGHDTMYWYKQDSKKFLKIMFSYNNKELIINETVPNRFSPKSPDKAHLNLHINSLELGDSAVYFCASSQEAGNTIYFGEGSWLTVV.

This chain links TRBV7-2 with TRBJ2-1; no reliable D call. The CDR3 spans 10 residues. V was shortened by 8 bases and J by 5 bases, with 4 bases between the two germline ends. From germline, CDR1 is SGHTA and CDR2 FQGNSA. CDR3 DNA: TGTGCCAGCGGGGACAATGAGCAGTTCTTC. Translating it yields CASGDNEQFF. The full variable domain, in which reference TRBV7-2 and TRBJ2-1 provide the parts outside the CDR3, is GAGVSQSPSNKVTEKGKDVELRCDPISGHTALYWYRQSLGQGLEFLIYFQGNSAPDKSGLPSDRFSAERTGGSVSTLTIQRTQQEDSAVYLCASGDNEQFFGPGTRLTVL.

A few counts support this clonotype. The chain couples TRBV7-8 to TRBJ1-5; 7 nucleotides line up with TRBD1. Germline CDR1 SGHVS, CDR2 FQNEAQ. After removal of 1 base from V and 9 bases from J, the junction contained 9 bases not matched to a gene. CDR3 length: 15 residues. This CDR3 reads CASSLVSGGRRPQHF. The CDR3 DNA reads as TGTGCCAGCAGCTTAGTTTCAGGGGGTAGGAGGCCCCAGCATTTT. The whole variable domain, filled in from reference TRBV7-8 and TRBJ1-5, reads GAGVSQSPRYKVAKRGQDVALRCDPISGHVSLFWYQQALGQGPEFLTYFQNEAQLDKSGLPSDRFFAERPEGSVSTLKIQRTQQEDSAVYLCASSLVSGGRRPQHFGDGTRLSIL.

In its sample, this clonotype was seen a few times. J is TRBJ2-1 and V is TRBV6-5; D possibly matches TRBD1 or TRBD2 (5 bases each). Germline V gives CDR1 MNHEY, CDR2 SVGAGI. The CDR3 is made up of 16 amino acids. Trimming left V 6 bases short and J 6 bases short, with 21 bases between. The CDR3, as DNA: TGTGCCAGCAGGGACCTCGGGACGGGACCTCCCAATGAGCAGTTCTTC. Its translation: CASRDLGTGPPNEQFF.

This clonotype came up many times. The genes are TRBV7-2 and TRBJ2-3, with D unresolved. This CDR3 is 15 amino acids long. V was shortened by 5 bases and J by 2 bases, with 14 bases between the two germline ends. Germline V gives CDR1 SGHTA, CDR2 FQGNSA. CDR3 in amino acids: CASSPNLESTDTQYF. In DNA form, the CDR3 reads TGTGCCAGCAGCCCGAACCTAGAGTCCACAGATACGCAGTATTTT.

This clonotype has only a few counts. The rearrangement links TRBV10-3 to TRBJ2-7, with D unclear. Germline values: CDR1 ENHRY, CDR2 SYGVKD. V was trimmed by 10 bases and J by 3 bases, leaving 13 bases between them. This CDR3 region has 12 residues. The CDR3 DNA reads TGTGCCACCCGGACGGAGTACTACGAGCAGTACGTC. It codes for CATRTEYYEQYV.

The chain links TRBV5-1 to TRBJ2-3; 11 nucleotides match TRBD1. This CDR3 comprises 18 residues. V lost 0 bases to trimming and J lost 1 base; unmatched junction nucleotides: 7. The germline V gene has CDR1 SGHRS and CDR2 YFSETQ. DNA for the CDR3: TGCGCCAGCAGCTTGGCCGGACAGGGGGCTAGAGGCACAGATACGCAGTATTTT. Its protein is CASSLAGQGARGTDTQYF.

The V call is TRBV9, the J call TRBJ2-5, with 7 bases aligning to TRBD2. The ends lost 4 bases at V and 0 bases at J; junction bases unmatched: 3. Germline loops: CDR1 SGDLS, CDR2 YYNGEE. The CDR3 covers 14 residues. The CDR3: CASSTRGDQETQYF. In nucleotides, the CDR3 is TGTGCCAGCAGCACCCGGGGGGACCAAGAGACCCAGTACTTC.

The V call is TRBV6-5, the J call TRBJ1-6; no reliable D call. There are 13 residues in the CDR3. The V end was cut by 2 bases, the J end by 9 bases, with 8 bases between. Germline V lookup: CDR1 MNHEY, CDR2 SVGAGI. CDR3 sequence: CASSYRVFSPLHF. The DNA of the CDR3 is TGTGCCAGCAGTTACAGGGTTTTTTCACCCCTCCACTTT.

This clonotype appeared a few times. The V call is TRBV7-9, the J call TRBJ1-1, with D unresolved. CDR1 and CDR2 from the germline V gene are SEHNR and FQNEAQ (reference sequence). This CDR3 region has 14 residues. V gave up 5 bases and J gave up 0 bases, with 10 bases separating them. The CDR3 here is CASSRPPLNTEAFF. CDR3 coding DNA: TGTGCCAGCAGCCGACCGCCTTTGAACACTGAAGCTTTCTTT.

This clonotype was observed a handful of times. CDR3 sequence reads: CASSNEQGQETQYF. DNA for the CDR3: TGTGCCAGCAGTAATGAACAGGGGCAAGAGACCCAGTACTTC. The chain is built from TRBV6-6 and TRBJ2-5; 7 bases match TRBD1. Losses at the gene ends were 5 bases for V and 2 bases for J; bases not matched to a gene: 5. The CDR3 sequence is 14 residues long. Germline V CDR1 and CDR2: MNHNY, SVGAGI (reference sequence).

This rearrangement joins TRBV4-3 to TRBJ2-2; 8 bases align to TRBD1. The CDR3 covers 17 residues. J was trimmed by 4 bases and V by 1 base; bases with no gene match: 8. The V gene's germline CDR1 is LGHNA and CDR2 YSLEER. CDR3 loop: CASSQGPQGAVTGELFF. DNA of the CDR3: TGCGCCAGCAGCCAAGGCCCCCAGGGGGCGGTCACCGGGGAGCTGTTTTTT.

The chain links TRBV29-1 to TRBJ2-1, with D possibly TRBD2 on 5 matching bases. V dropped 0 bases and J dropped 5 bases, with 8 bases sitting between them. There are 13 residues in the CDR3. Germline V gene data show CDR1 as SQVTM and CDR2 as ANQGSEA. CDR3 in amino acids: CSVEDDYNNEQFF. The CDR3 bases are TGCAGCGTTGAAGACGACTATAACAATGAGCAGTTCTTC.

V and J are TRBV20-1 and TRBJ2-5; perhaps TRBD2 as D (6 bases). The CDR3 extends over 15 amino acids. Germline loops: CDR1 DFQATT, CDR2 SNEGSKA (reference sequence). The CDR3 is CSGTSRELTGETQYF. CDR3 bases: TGCAGCGGGACTTCCCGGGAGCTAACCGGGGAGACCCAGTACTTC.

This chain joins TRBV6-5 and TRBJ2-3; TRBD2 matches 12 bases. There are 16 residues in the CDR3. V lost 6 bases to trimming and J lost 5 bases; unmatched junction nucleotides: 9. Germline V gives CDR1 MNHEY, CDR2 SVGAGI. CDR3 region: CASRIASGGALDTQYF. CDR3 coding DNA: TGTGCCAGCAGGATTGCTAGCGGGGGGGCCTTAGATACGCAGTATTTT.

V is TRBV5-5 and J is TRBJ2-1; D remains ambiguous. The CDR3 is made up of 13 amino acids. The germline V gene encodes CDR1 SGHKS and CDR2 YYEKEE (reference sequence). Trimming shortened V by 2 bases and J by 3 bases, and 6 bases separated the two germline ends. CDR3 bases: TGTGCCAGCAGCTTATGGGACTACAATGAGCAGTTCTTC. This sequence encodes CASSLWDYNEQFF.

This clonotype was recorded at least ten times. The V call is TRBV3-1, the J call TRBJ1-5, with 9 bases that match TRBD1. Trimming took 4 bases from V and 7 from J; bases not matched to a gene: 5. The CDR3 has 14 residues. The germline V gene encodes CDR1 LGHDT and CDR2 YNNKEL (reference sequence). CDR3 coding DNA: TGTGCCAGCAGCCCGGACAGGGGCCGCCAGCCCCAGCATTTT. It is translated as CASSPDRGRQPQHF.

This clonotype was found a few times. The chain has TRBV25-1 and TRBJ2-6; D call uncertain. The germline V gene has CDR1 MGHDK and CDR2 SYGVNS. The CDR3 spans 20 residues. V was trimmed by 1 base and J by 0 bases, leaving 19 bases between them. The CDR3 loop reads CASSEFGHDCWFSGANVLTF. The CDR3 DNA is TGTGCCAGCAGTGAATTCGGGCACGACTGTTGGTTCTCTGGGGCCAACGTCCTGACTTTC.

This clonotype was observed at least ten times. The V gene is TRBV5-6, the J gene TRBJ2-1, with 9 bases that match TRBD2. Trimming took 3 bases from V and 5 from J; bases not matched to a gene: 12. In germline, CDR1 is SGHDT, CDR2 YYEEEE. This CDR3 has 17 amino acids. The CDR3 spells CASSSNLAGDLHNEQFF. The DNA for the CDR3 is TGTGCCAGCAGCTCTAACTTAGCGGGGGACCTCCACAATGAGCAGTTCTTC.

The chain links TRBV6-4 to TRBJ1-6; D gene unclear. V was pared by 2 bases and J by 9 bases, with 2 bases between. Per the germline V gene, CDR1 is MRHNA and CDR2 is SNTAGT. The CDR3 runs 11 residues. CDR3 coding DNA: TGTGCCAGCAGTGACAGTTCACCCCTCCACTTT. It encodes CASSDSSPLHF.

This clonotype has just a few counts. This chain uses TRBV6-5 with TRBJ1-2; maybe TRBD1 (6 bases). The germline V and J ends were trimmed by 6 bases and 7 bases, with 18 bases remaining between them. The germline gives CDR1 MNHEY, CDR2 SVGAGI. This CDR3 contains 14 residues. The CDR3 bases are TGTGCCAGCAGCCCCGGACAGTATCGTTTTGGCTACACCTTC. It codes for CASSPGQYRFGYTF.

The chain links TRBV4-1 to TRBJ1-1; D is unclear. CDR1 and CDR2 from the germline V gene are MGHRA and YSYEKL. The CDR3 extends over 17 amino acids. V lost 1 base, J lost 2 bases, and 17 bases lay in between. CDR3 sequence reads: CASSQAAPGRPNTEAFF. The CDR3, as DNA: TGCGCCAGCAGCCAAGCCGCCCCTGGTCGACCTAACACTGAAGCTTTCTTT.